In its sample, the clone carrying this T cell receptor beta chain was seen a few times. This sample is part of a study of CD8 T cells in ankylosing spondylitis. From the 5' RACE reads, TCRdb called clonotypes with MiXCR, one entry per CDR3 protein. Found here are under 250,000 distinct CDR3 sequences, 32% of them singletons; the top ten hold about 4.2%. Germline V gene lookup returns CDR1 DFQATT and CDR2 SNEGSKA (reference sequence). The V end was cut by 5 bases, the J end by 3 bases, with 14 bases between. CDR3 length: 14 amino acids. This TCR came from a male donor with ankylosing spondylitis or in good health (not recorded which). The rearrangement joins TRBV20-1 to TRBJ2-1; maybe TRBD1 (6 bases). Material: blood, either unsorted or a sorted T cell fraction (not recorded which). The CDR3 is CSALLGTLYNEQFF. CDR3 sequence (DNA): TGCAGTGCTCTGCTCGGGACACTCTACAATGAGCAGTTCTTC.